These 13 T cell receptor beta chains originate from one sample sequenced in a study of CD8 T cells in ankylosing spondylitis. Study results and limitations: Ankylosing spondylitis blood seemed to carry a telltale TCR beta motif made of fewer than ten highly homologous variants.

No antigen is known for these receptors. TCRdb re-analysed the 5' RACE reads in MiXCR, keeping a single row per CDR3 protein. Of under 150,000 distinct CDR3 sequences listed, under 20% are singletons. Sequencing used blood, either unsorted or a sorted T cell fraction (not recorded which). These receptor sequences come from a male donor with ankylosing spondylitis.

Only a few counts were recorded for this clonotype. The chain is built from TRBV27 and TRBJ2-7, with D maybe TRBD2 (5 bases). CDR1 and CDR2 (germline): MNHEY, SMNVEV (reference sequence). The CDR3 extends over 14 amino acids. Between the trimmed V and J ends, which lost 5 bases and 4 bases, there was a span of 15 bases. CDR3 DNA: TGTGCCAGCAGTATTGGGAGCACAGCTTACGAGCAGTACTTC. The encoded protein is CASSIGSTAYEQYF.

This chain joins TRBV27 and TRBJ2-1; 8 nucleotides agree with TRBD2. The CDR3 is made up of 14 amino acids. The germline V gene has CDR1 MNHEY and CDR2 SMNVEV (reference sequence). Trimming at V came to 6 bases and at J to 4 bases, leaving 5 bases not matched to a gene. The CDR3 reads CASRQLAVYNEQFF. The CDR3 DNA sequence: TGTGCCAGCAGGCAACTAGCGGTATACAATGAGCAGTTCTTC.

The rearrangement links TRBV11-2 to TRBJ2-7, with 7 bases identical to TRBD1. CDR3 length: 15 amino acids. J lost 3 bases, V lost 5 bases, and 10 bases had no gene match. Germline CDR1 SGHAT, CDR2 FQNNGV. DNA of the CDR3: TGTGCCAGCAGCGTTCGACAGGGTCGCGTCTACGAGCAGTACTTC. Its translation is CASSVRQGRVYEQYF.

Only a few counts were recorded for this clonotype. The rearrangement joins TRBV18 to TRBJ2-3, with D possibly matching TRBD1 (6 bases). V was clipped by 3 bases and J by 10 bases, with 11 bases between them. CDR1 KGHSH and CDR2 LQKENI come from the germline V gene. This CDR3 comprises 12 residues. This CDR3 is CASSPRGYPQYF. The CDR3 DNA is TGTGCCAGCTCACCCAGGGGCTACCCGCAGTATTTT.

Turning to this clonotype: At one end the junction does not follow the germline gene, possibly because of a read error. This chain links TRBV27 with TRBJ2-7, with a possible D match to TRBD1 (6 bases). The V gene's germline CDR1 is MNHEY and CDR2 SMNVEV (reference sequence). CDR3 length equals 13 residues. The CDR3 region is CASSYRVPYEQYF. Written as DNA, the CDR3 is TGTGCCAGTAGTTACAGGGTGCCCTACGAGCAGTACTTC.

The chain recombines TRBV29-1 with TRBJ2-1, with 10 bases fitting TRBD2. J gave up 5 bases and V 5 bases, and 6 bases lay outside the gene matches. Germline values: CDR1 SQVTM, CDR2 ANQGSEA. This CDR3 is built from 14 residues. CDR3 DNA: TGCAGCGTTTCCGGACTAGCGGTGAACAATGAGCAGTTCTTC. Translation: CSVSGLAVNNEQFF.

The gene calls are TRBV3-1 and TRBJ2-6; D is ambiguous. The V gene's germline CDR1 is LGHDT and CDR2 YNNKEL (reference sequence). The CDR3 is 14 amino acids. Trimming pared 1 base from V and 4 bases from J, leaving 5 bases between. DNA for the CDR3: TGTGCCAGCAGCCAAGTGCACGGGGCCAACGTCCTGACTTTC. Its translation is CASSQVHGANVLTF.

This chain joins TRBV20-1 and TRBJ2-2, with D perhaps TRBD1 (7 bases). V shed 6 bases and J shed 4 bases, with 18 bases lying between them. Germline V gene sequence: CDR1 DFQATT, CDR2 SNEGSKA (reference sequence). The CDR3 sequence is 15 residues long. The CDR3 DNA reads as TGCAGTGCAACAAAGGGGCAGGGGGGCACCGGGGAGCTGTTTTTT. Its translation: CSATKGQGGTGELFF.

The CDR3 bases are TGTGCCAGCAGCTTAATGAACACCGGGGAGCTGTTTTTT. This translates into CASSLMNTGELFF. V and J are TRBV7-9 and TRBJ2-2; no definite D call. From germline, CDR1 is SEHNR and CDR2 FQNEAQ (reference sequence). V lost 2 bases to trimming and J lost 1 base, with 2 bases between them. This CDR3 comprises 13 residues.

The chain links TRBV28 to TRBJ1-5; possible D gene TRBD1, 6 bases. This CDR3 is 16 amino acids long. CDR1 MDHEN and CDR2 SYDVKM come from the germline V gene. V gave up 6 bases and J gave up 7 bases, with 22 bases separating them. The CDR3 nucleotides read TGTGCCAGCAGCCTAGGACAGTACCGATCGAGCCAGCCCCAGCATTTT. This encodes CASSLGQYRSSQPQHF.

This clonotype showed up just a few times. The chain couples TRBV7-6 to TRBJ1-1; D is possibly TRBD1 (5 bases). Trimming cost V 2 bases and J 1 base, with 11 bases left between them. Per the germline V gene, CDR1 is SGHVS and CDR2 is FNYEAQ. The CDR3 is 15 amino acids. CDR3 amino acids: CASSLWGSKNTEAFF. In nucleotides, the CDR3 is TGTGCCAGCAGCTTATGGGGGTCTAAGAACACTGAAGCTTTCTTT.

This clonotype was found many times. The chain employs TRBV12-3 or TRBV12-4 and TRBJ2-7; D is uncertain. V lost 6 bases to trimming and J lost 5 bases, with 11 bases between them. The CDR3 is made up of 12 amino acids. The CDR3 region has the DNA TGTGCCAGCAGCCCCTATGCTGACGAGCAGTACTTC. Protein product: CASSPYADEQYF.

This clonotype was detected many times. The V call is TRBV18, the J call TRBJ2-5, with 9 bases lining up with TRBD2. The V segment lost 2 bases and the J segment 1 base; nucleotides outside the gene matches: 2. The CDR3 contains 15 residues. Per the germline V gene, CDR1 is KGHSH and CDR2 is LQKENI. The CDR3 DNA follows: TGTGCCAGCTCACCAGCGACTAGCGGCCAAGAGACCCAGTACTTC. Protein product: CASSPATSGQETQYF.